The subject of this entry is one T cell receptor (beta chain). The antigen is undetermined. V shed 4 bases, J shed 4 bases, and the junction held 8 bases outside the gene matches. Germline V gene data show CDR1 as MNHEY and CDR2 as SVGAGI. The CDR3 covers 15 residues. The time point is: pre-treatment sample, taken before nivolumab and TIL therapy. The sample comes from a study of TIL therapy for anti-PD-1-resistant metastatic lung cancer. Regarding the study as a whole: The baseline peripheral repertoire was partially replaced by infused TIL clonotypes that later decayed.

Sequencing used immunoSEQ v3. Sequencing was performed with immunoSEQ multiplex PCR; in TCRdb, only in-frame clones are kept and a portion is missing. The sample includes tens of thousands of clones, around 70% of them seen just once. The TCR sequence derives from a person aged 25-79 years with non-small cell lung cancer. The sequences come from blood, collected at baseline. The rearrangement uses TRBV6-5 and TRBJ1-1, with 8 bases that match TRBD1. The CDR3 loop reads CASSSTDRGGTEAFF. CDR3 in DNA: TGTGCCAGCAGTTCGACAGACAGGGGAGGCACTGAAGCTTTCTTT.